This TCR beta chain was profiled in a study of beta chain features in type 1 diabetes. Study background: All samples yielded about 100 million examined sorted cells.

Isolation of CD4+ naive, central memory, regulatory and stem cell-like memory cells was achieved by sorting via CD45RO/CCR7/CD25/CD127/CD95/CD27. Purities in excess of 95% were seen in all sorted populations. The V gene lost 3 bases and the J gene lost 7 bases, with 12 bases spanning the gap. From germline, CDR1 is SGHTA and CDR2 FQGNSA. CDR3 length equals 14 residues. Expressed TCRB transcripts were sequenced because the entire RNA isolate underwent reverse transcription. The protocol was immunoSEQ multiplex PCR, while the TCRdb copy is restricted to in-frame clones and leaves out a portion. The sample has more than 250,000 clones; approximately 25% are singletons. A word on this clone: Its antigen is not known.

General study results and limits: Patients showed naive, central memory and Treg TCRB repertoires that appeared more similar than those of healthy donors. For Type 1 diabetes patients, all four CD4+ subsets carried TCRB CDR3s that were moderately but significantly shorter.

This chain links TRBV7-2 with TRBJ2-2, with D perhaps TRBD1 (6 bases). The specimen sequenced was naive CD4+ T cells from blood. The origin of this receptor is a woman in her twenties or thirties with type 1 diabetes. CDR3 DNA sequence: TGTGCCAGCAGCTTGGGACACGTGGTCGGGGAGCTGTTTTTT. This encodes CASSLGHVVGELFF.